These T cell receptor beta chains were read from a single sample in a study of T cell responses to AZD1222 COVID-19 vaccine. Sequencing used immunoSEQ multiplex PCR; TCRdb keeps in-frame clones, though not all of them. The table includes 95,000 to 150,000 clones, roughly 91% detected once. The sample here was peripheral blood, taken 28 days after the second AZD1222 dose. Every receptor here comes from an adult who received the AZD1222 COVID-19 vaccine. Each CDR3 is given with its conserved first and last residue. The order of the fields is J gene, V gene, CDR3 protein.

j_call: TRBJ1-6; v_call: TRBV5-6; cdr3_aa: CASSSTFRDSYNSPLHF
j_call: TRBJ1-1; v_call: TRBV18; cdr3_aa: CASSHATGANTEAFF
j_call: TRBJ1-1; v_call: TRBV5-1; cdr3_aa: CASSPGRGVLNTEAFF
j_call: TRBJ1-2; v_call: TRBV6-2/TRBV6-3; cdr3_aa: CASSFGQGKGYTF
j_call: TRBJ1-5; v_call: TRBV2; cdr3_aa: CASGGQGYNQPQHF
j_call: TRBJ1-2; v_call: TRBV28; cdr3_aa: CASSPDRDFGYTF
j_call: TRBJ1-2; v_call: TRBV6-5; cdr3_aa: CASSRQGLGYTF
j_call: TRBJ2-1; v_call: TRBV4-3; cdr3_aa: CASSPLRGDEQFF
j_call: TRBJ1-1; v_call: TRBV15; cdr3_aa: CATSRDIQTRHTEAFF
j_call: TRBJ2-3; v_call: TRBV5-8; cdr3_aa: CASSSTGFTQYF
j_call: TRBJ2-1; v_call: TRBV28; cdr3_aa: CASSLGQPEGEQFF
j_call: TRBJ2-1; v_call: TRBV29-1; cdr3_aa: CSVEGAASYNEQFF
j_call: TRBJ1-5; v_call: TRBV4-3; cdr3_aa: CASSCYLGGLGWEPQHF
j_call: TRBJ2-5; v_call: TRBV20-1; cdr3_aa: CSAGRVETQYF
j_call: TRBJ2-1; v_call: TRBV7-2; cdr3_aa: CASSLSGGAWNEQFF
j_call: TRBJ1-5; v_call: TRBV5-8; cdr3_aa: CASSLRQGKNQPQHF
j_call: TRBJ1-1; v_call: TRBV19; cdr3_aa: CASTYNLNTEAFF
j_call: TRBJ1-4; v_call: TRBV5-1; cdr3_aa: CASSLASTNEKLFF
j_call: TRBJ1-1; v_call: TRBV19; cdr3_aa: CASSLRDTWNTEAFF
j_call: TRBJ1-2; v_call: TRBV7-9; cdr3_aa: CASSYQTGASGYTF
j_call: TRBJ2-3; v_call: TRBV5-1; cdr3_aa: CASSFDRGTQYF
j_call: TRBJ2-1; v_call: TRBV5-1; cdr3_aa: CASSWLGTESRDEQFF
j_call: TRBJ2-7; v_call: TRBV3-1/TRBV3-2; cdr3_aa: CASSQLAGGPEEQYF
j_call: TRBJ1-1; v_call: TRBV3-1/TRBV3-2; cdr3_aa: CASSDSDRNTEAFF
j_call: TRBJ1-6; v_call: TRBV2; cdr3_aa: CASRGQGRSPLHF
j_call: TRBJ2-3; v_call: TRBV5-5; cdr3_aa: CASSLEAGGPHTQYF
j_call: TRBJ1-1; v_call: TRBV6-5; cdr3_aa: CASTAGGDTEAFF